This TCR beta chain originates from a study of OX40 agonist ivuxolimab in advanced cancers. Whole-study findings and limits: CD8+ T cells were the subset that, on average, had more expanded clones than CD4+.

Details on this clone: Its specificity is not known.

V lost 6 bases and J lost 6; bases outside the gene matches: 7. The length of the CDR3 is 14 residues. The germline CDR1 and CDR2 sequences are SNHLY and FYNNEI. Repertoires were generated with immunoSEQ multiplex PCR, while TCRdb's copy carries only in-frame clones and drops some. The sample lists 42,000 or so clones; roughly 77% were seen once. This receptor was identified in an adult with an advanced solid tumor such as melanoma, head and neck, liver or kidney cancer. V is TRBV2 and J is TRBJ1-1, with 10 bases aligning to TRBD1. This material consisted of CD4+ or CD8+ T cells sorted from blood, taken in a trial of the OX40 agonist ivuxolimab. CDR3 protein: CASSARGQGAEAFF. The CDR3 nucleotides are TGTGCCAGCAGCGCGAGAGGACAGGGGGCTGAAGCTTTCTTT.